This T cell receptor beta chain emerged from a study of T cell responses to AZD1222 COVID-19 vaccine. Of note for this clone: The target antigen is unknown.

Assay used: immunoSEQ multiplex PCR; TCRdb lists only in-frame clones, some missing. The repertoire has approximately 130,000 clones, roughly 93% of them found once; the top ten carry about 3%. Findings and caveats of the study: Spike as a whole was targeted by vaccine-associated CD4 TCRs, dominant at 160-218 and 743-854.

Trimming cost V 7 bases and J 4 bases, with 14 bases left between them. This CDR3 is built from 14 residues. Germline loops: CDR1 ENHRY, CDR2 SYGVKD. The starting material was peripheral blood, obtained on day 0 of AZD1222 vaccination. This TCR was recovered from an adult in good health. This chain joins TRBV10-3 and TRBJ2-1; the D gene is possibly TRBD2 (6 bases). The CDR3 DNA sequence: TGTGCCATCAACGGGGGAGTAGCTTACAATGAGCAGTTCTTC. Amino acid sequence: CAINGGVAYNEQFF.